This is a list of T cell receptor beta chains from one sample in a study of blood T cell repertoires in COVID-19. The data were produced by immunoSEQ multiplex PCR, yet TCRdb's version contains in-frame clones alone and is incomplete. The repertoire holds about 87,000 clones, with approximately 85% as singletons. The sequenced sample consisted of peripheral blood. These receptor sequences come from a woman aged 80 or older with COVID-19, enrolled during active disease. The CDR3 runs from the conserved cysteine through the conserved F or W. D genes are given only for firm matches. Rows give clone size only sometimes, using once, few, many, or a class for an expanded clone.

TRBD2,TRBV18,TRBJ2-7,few,TGTGCCAGCTCAGCGACCGGGACTAAGTACTTC,CASSATGTKYF
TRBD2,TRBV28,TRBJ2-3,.,TGTGCCAGCAGTTTGATCATCCACCCGGGACTAGCGGGAGGGAGGGATACGCAGTATTTT,CASSLIIHPGLAGGRDTQYF
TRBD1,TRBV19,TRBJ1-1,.,TGTGCCAGCCCGTCGGGGACAGGGGCCAACACTGAAGCTTTCTTT,CASPSGTGANTEAFF
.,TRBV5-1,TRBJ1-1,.,TGCGCCAGCAGCATAGGACAGCGGGGGGAAGCTTTCTTT,CASSIGQRGEAFF
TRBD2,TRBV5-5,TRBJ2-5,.,TGTGCCAGCAGCTTGGTGACTAGCGGGAGGCCGTGGGAGACCCAGTACTTC,CASSLVTSGRPWETQYF
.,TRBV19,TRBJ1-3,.,TGTGCCAGTAGTAAAGGAAGTTCAACAGGACGGGATTTT,CASSKGSSTGRDF
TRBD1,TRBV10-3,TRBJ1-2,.,TGTGCCGTACCCAGGGGACAGGGACTGGGCTACACCTTC,CAVPRGQGLGYTF
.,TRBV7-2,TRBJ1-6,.,TGTGCCAGCAGCTCGCAGGGGAGTAATTCACCCCTCCACTTT,CASSSQGSNSPLHF
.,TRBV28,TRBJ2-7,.,TGTGCCAGCAGGTTATCAGGGTACGAGCAGTACTTC,CASRLSGYEQYF
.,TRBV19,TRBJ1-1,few,TGTGCCAGTAGGAAGCAGGGGCTAGGCCCTGAAGCTTTCTTT,CASRKQGLGPEAFF
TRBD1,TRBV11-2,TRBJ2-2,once,TGTGCCAGCAGCCGAGGACAGGGAAAGCTGTTTTTT,CASSRGQGKLFF
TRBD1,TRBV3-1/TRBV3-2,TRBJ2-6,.,TGTGCCAGCAGACCGGACAGGGCGACCGCCTCTGGGGCCAACGTCCTGACTTTC,CASRPDRATASGANVLTF
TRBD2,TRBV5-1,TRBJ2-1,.,TGCGCCAGCAGCACGGGGACTAGCGGGAATGAGCAGTTCTTC,CASSTGTSGNEQFF
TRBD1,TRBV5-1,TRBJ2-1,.,TGCGCCAGCAGCTTCCGGGACAGGGGAATAGGGGAGCAGTTCTTC,CASSFRDRGIGEQFF
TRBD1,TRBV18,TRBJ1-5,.,TGTGCCAGCTCACCGGGACAGGGGTTCCCCGACAATCAGCCCCAGCATTTT,CASSPGQGFPDNQPQHF
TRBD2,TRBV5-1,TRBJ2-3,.,TGCGCCAGCAGCGGAGGGACTAGCGGCACAGATACGCAGTATTTT,CASSGGTSGTDTQYF
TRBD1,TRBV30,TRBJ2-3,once,TGTGCCTGGAGTAGCGGACAGGGGGGTCAAGATACGCAGTATTTT,CAWSSGQGGQDTQYF
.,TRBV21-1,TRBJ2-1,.,TGTGCCAGCAGCGAAAGGGGGCTAGCGGGGGCCACCGTACACAATGAGCAGTTCTTC,CASSERGLAGATVHNEQFF
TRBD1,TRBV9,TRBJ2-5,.,TGTGCCAGCAGCGCCAAGGACAGGGGGCGGGAGACCCAGTACTTC,CASSAKDRGRETQYF
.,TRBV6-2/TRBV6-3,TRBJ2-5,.,TGTGCCAGCGGCCGACAGATACAAGAGACCCAGTACTTC,CASGRQIQETQYF
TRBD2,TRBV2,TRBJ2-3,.,TGTGCCAGCAAGTTTTCGCTAGCGGGAGCGCTTAGCACAGATACGCAGTATTTT,CASKFSLAGALSTDTQYF
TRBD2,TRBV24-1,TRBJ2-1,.,TGTGCCACCAGTGAGCCGGGACTAGCGGGGACCTACAATGAGCAGTTCTTC,CATSEPGLAGTYNEQFF
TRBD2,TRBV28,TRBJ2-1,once,TGTGCCAGCAGTCCCCTAGCGGGGGACGAGCAGTTCTTC,CASSPLAGDEQFF
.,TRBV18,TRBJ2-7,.,TGTGCCAGCTCACCTGCCTGGGGCGCAGGGTTCCACTACGAGCAGTACTTC,CASSPAWGAGFHYEQYF
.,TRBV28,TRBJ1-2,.,TGTGCCAGCAGTTTCAGTGGTAACTATGGCTACACCTTC,CASSFSGNYGYTF
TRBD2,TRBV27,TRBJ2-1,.,TGTGCCAGCAGTCTTCTCACCTCGGGGCTAGCGGGAGCGGTTGAGCAGTTCTTC,CASSLLTSGLAGAVEQFF
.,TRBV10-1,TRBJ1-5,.,TGCGCCAGCAGTGAATCCGGGAATCAGCCCCAGCATTTT,CASSESGNQPQHF
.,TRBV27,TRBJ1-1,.,TGTGCCAGCAGGGCCCAAAGGGGGGGCACTGAAGCTTTCTTT,CASRAQRGGTEAFF
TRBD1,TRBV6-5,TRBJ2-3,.,TGTGCCAGCAGTTACACAGGACAGGGGGGTGTTACGCAGTATTTT,CASSYTGQGGVTQYF
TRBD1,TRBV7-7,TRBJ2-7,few,TGTGCTAGCAGGGACCCGGGACAGGTCCTTTTTGGAGACGACCTCGGCTCCTACGAGCAGTACTTC,CASRDPGQVLFGDDLGSYEQYF
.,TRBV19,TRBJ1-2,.,TGTGCCAGCTATGGGGGGGATCAGGGCTACACCTTC,CASYGGDQGYTF
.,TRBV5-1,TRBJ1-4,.,TGCGCCAGCAGCTTGGTTCCAGATAATGAAAAACTGTTTTTT,CASSLVPDNEKLFF
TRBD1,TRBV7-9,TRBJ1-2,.,TGTGCCAGCACTTGGGGGGACAGGGGACTGAATGGCTACACCTTC,CASTWGDRGLNGYTF
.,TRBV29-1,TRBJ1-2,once,TGCAGCGTTTATCAGGTCGTAGGTGGCTACACCTTC,CSVYQVVGGYTF
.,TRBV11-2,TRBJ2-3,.,TGTGCCAGCAGCTTAACTCGGGGTTTTGAAGATACGCAGTATTTT,CASSLTRGFEDTQYF
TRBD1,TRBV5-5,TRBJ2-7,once,TGTGCCAGCAGCTTGGAACAGGGGGCACCCTACGAGCAGTACTTC,CASSLEQGAPYEQYF